This passage covers 12 T cell receptor beta chains from one sample sequenced in a study of OX40 agonist ivuxolimab in advanced cancers. Assay used: immunoSEQ multiplex PCR; TCRdb lists only in-frame clones, some missing. The sample has 60,000 to 75,000 clones, roughly nine tenths seen once. The sample in question was CD4+ or CD8+ T cells sorted from blood, obtained in a trial of the OX40 agonist ivuxolimab. These receptors all come from an adult with an advanced solid tumor such as melanoma, head and neck, liver or kidney cancer.

V is TRBV11-3 and J is TRBJ2-7; TRBD2 matches 9 bases. The V gene's germline CDR1 is SGHNT and CDR2 YENEEA. The CDR3 has 16 amino acids. J lost 0 bases, V lost 0 bases, and 3 bases had no gene match. The CDR3 DNA reads TGTGCCAGCAGCTTAGACGGCGGGGGGGCCTCCTACGAGCAGTACTTC. This encodes CASSLDGGGASYEQYF.

Points on this clone: One end of the junction varies from germline; a read error may be responsible. The genes are TRBV5-1 and TRBJ2-5; D is unresolved. The length of the CDR3 is 11 residues. CDR1 SGHRS and CDR2 YFSETQ come from the germline V gene. For the CDR3, the DNA is TGCGCCAGCAGCTACCAACAGACCCAGTACTTC. It translates to CASSYQQTQYF.

The DNA for the CDR3 is TGTGCCAGCAGGTCGGCGAGGGTGAATCAGCCCCAGCATTTT. Amino acid sequence: CASRSARVNQPQHF. The chain recombines TRBV6-5 with TRBJ1-5; D ambiguous. Trimming cost V 6 bases and J 4 bases, with 13 bases left between them. Germline assignment: CDR1 MNHEY and CDR2 SVGAGI. The CDR3 has 14 amino acids.

The rearrangement uses TRBV4-1 and TRBJ2-7; 11 bases fit TRBD1. CDR3 length: 16 residues. CDR1 is MGHRA, CDR2 YSYEKL, per germline. Unmatched junction bases numbered 13, after V lost 7 bases and J lost 5 bases. CDR3 DNA sequence: TGCGCCAGCAAAGAGGGACGGGGGGACAGGGGGAACGAGCAGTACTTC. This gives the protein CASKEGRGDRGNEQYF.

The rearrangement links TRBV7-2 to TRBJ2-7; D gene ambiguous. CDR3 size: 16 residues. The ends were cut back, 4 bases at V and 0 bases at J, with 16 bases in the middle. In germline, CDR1 is SGHTA, CDR2 FQGNSA. CDR3 protein: CASSSQRTRVSYEQYF. As DNA, the CDR3 is TGTGCCAGCAGCTCGCAGCGTACTCGAGTCTCCTACGAGCAGTACTTC.

The rearrangement joins TRBV19 to TRBJ1-2; no firm D call. The CDR3 is made up of 14 amino acids. V was pared by 6 bases and J by 4 bases, with 15 bases between. Germline CDR1 reads LNHDA; CDR2 reads SQIVND (reference sequence). The CDR3 nucleotides are TGTGCCAGTAGCGCGGTGGCAGCGTTCTATGGCTACACCTTC. It is translated as CASSAVAAFYGYTF.

Written as DNA, the CDR3 is TGTGCCAGCAGGGGCCAGACAGGGAGAGGCTACACCTTC. It specifies CASRGQTGRGYTF. The rearrangement uses TRBV6-5 and TRBJ1-2; 7 bases are a match to TRBD1. Trimming removed 6 bases from V and 8 bases from J; junction bases left unmatched: 9. The CDR3 has 13 amino acids. Germline values: CDR1 MNHEY, CDR2 SVGAGI.

The chain links TRBV7-6 to TRBJ1-1, with 11 bases identical to TRBD1. CDR1 is SGHVS, CDR2 FNYEAQ, per germline. The CDR3 contains 17 residues. V dropped 5 bases and J dropped 0; count of bases not matched to a gene: 8. The CDR3 DNA follows: TGTGCCAGCAGCGACCGGGACAGGGGGTTCATGAACACTGAAGCTTTCTTT. As protein: CASSDRDRGFMNTEAFF.

This chain connects TRBV27 to TRBJ1-3, with 8 bases aligning to TRBD1. The J segment lost 3 bases and the V segment lost 4 bases, leaving 2 bases of the junction unmatched. The CDR3 totals 14 residues. The germline CDR1 and CDR2 sequences are MNHEY and SMNVEV (reference sequence). The CDR3: CASSSGQVGNTIYF. Here the CDR3 DNA reads TGTGCCAGCAGTTCGGGACAGGTTGGAAACACCATATATTTT.

The J gene is TRBJ1-5, the V gene TRBV19; 8 bases match TRBD1. With 5 bases clipped from V and 4 bases from J, the junction kept 4 bases outside the gene matches. The CDR3 is 14 residues long. Per the germline V gene, CDR1 is LNHDA and CDR2 is SQIVND (reference sequence). Here the CDR3 DNA reads TGTGCCAGTAGTGTTACAGGGGGGAATCAGCCCCAGCATTTT. The encoded protein is CASSVTGGNQPQHF.

V gene TRBV5-1 combines with J gene TRBJ1-4; perhaps TRBD1 as D (5 bases). The CDR3 contains 17 residues. The V end lost 0 bases, the J end lost 8 bases, and 20 bases lay between the germline ends. The germline gives CDR1 SGHRS, CDR2 YFSETQ. The CDR3 spells CASSLDDRRRGSEKLFF. In DNA, the CDR3 is TGCGCCAGCAGCTTGGACGATAGGCGTAGGGGAAGCGAAAAACTGTTTTTT. The full variable domain, rest sourced from reference TRBV5-1 and TRBJ1-4, is KAGVTQTPRYLIKTRGQQVTLSCSPISGHRSVSWYQQTPGQGLQFLFEYFSETQRNKGNFPGRFSGRQFSNSRSEMNVSTLELGDSALYLCASSLDDRRRGSEKLFFGSGTQLSVL.

The chain uses TRBV5-6 and TRBJ1-1; D unclear. CDR3 length: 14 residues. Trimming stripped 2 bases from V and 2 bases from J, with 10 bases between. Per germline, CDR1 SGHDT and CDR2 YYEEEE. CDR3 in amino acids: CASSFREGNTEAFF. The CDR3 nucleotides are TGTGCCAGCAGCTTCCGGGAGGGCAACACTGAAGCTTTCTTT.